The source of this T cell receptor (beta chain) is a study of blood T cell repertoires in COVID-19. The wider study: COVID-19 samples from acute and convalescent phases originated in the United States, Italy and Spain. T cells, B-cell-depleted T cells, or PBMCs supplied cDNA or gDNA.

Under the authors' procedure: Reference gene primer amplification yielded estimated nucleated cell counts. Sequencing was performed with immunoSEQ multiplex PCR; in TCRdb, only in-frame clones are kept and a portion is missing. The DNA gave D and trimming, while V, J and clone size come from that table. The data show under 300,000 clones, about 80% seen once. A single count supports this clone. The CDR3 runs 13 residues. V lost 6 bases and J 5 bases, leaving 13 bases between the germline ends. The rearrangement links TRBV12-3 or TRBV12-4 to TRBJ2-5; D might be TRBD2 (6 bases). This clonotype was sampled from a man aged 25-45 years who had recovered from COVID-19. The sample comprised peripheral blood. CDR3 nucleotide sequence: TGTGCCAGCAGCTGGGCAGGAGGGGAGACCCAGTACTTC. It is translated as CASSWAGGETQYF.